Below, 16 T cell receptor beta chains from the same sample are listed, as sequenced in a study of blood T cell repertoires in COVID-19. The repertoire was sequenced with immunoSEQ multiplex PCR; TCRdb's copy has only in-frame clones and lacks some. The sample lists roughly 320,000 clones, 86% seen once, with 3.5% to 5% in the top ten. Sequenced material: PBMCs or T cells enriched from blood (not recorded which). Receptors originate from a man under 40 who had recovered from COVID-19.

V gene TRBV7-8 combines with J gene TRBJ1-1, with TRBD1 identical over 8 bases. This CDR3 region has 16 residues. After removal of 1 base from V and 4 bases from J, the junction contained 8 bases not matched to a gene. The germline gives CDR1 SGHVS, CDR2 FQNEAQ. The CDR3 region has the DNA TGTGCCAGCAGCTTAGGGCACATGACAGGGGTCACTGAAGCTTTCTTT. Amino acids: CASSLGHMTGVTEAFF.

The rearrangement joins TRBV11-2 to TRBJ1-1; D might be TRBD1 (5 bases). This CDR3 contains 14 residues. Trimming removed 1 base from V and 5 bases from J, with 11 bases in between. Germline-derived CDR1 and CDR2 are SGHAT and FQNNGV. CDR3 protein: CASSLGAGRTEAFF. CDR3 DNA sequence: TGTGCCAGCAGCTTAGGCGCAGGGAGGACTGAAGCTTTCTTT.

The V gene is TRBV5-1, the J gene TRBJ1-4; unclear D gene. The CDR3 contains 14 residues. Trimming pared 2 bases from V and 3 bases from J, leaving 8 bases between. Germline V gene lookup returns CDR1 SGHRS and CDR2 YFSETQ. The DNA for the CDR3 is TGCGCCAGCAGCTTTTCGCAGTCTAATGAAAAACTGTTTTTT. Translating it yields CASSFSQSNEKLFF.

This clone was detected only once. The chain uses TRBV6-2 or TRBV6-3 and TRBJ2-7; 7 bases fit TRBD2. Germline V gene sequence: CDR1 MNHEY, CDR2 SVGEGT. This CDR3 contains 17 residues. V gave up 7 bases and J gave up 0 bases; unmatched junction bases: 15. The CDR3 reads CASTPIASSGGSYEQYF. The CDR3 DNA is TGTGCCAGCACCCCGATCGCGTCTAGCGGAGGCTCCTACGAGCAGTACTTC.

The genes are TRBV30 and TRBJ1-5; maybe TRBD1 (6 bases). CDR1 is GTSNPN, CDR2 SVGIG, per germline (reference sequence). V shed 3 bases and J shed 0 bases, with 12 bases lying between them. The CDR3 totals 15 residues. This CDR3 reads CAWSQGHYSNQPQHF. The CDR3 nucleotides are TGTGCCTGGAGCCAGGGACACTATAGCAATCAGCCCCAGCATTTT.

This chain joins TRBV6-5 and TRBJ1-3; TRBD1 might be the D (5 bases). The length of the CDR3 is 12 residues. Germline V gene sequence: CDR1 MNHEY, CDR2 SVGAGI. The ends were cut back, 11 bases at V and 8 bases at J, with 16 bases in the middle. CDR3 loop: CAGYGRDYTIYF. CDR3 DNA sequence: TGTGCCGGTTACGGACGGGACTACACCATATATTTT.

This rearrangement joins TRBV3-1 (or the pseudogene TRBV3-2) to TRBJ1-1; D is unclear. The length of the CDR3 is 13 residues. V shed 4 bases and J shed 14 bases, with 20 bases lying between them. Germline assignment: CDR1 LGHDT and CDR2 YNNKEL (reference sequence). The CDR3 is CASSPGEWRGSFF. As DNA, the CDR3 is TGTGCCAGCAGCCCCGGCGAATGGCGGGGAAGCTTCTTT.

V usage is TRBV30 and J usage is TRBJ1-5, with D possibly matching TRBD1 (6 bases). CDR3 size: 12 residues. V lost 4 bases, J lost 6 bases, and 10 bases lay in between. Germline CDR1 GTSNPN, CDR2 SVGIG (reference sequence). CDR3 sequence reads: CAWNREGQPQHF. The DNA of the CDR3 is TGTGCCTGGAACAGGGAGGGTCAGCCCCAGCATTTT.

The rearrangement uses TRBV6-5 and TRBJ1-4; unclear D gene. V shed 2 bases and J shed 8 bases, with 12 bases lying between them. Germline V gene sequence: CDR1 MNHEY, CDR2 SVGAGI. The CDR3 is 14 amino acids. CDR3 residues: CASSYGGGLEKLFF. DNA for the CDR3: TGTGCCAGCAGTTACGGCGGAGGGTTGGAAAAACTGTTTTTT.

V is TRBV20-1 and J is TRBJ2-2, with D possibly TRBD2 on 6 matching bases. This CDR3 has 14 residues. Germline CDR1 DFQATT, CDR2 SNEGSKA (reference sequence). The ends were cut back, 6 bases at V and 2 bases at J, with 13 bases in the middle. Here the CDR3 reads CSASSSANTGELFF. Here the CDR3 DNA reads TGCAGTGCAAGTTCTAGCGCCAACACCGGGGAGCTGTTTTTT.

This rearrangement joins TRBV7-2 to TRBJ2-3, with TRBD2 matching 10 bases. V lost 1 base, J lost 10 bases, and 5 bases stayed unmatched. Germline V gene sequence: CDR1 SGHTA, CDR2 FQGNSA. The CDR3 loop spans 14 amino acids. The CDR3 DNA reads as TGTGCCAGCAGCTTAGTGCCTAGCGGGAGATCGCAGTATTTT. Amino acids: CASSLVPSGRSQYF.

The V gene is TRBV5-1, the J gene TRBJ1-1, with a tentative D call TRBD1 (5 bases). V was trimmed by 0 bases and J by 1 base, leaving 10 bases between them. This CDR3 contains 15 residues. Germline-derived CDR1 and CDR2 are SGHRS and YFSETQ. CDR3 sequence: CASSLVPRANTEAFF. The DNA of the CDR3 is TGCGCCAGCAGCTTGGTTCCCAGGGCGAACACTGAAGCTTTCTTT.

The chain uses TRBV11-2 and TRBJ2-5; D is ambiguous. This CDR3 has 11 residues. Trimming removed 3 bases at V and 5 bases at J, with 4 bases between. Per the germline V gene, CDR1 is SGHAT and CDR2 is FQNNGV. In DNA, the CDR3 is TGTGCCAGCAGCTTCCTTGAGACCCAGTACTTC. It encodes CASSFLETQYF. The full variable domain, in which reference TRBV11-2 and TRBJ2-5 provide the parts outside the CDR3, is EAGVAQSPRYKIIEKRQSVAFWCNPISGHATLYWYQQILGQGPKLLIQFQNNGVVDDSQLPKDRFSAERLKGVDSTLKIQPAKLEDSAVYLCASSFLETQYFGPGTRLLVL.

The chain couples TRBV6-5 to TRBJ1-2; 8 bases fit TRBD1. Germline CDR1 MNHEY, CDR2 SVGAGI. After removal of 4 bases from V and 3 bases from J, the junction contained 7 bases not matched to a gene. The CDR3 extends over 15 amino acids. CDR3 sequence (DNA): TGTGCCAGCAGTTCCCAGGGGGCCGGTGACTATGGCTACACCTTC. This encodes CASSSQGAGDYGYTF.

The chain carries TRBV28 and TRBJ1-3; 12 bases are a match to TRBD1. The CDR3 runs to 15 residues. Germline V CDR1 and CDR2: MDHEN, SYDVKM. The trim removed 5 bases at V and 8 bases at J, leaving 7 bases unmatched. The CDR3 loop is CASSLRDRGRHTIYF. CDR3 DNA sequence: TGTGCCAGCAGTCTACGGGACAGGGGGCGGCACACCATATATTTT.

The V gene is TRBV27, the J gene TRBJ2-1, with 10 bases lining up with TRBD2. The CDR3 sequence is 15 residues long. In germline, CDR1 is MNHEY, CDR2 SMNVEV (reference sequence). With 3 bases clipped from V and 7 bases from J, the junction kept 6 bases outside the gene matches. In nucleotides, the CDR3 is TGTGCCAGCAGTTTGCGAAGCGGGGGGGCAAATGAGCAGTTCTTC. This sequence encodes CASSLRSGGANEQFF.